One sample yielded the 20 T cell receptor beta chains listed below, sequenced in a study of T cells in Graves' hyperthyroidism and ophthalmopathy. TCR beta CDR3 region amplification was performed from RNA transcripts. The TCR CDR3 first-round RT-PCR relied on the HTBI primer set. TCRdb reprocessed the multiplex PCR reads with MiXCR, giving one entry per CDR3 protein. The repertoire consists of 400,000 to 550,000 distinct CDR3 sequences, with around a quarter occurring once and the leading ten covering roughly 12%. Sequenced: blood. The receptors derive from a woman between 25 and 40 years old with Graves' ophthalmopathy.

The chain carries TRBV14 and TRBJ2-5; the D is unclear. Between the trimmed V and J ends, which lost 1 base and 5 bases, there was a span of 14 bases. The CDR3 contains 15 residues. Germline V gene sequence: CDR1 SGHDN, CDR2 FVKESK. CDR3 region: CASSQAGVGLETQYF. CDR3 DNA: TGTGCCAGCAGCCAAGCAGGAGTAGGGCTTGAGACCCAGTACTTC.

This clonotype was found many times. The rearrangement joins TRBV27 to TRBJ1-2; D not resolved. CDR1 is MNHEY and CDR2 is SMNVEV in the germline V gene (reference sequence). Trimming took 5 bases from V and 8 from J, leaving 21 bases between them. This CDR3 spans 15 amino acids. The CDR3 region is CASSPTGRHFGGYTF. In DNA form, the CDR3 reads TGTGCCAGCAGTCCAACCGGTCGCCACTTCGGGGGCTACACCTTC.

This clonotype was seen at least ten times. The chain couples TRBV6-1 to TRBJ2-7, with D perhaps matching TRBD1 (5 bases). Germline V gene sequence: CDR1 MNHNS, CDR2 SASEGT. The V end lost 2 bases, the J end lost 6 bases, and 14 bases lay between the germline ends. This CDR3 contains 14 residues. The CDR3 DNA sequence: TGTGCCAGCAGTGAAAGTCCAGGGTTGAGCGAGCAGTACTTC. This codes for CASSESPGLSEQYF.

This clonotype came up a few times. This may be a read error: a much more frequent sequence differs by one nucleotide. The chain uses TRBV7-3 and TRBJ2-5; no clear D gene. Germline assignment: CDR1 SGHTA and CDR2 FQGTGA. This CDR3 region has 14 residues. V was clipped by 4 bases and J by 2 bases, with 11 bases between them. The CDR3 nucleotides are TGTGCCAGCAGCTCAAGCTCACTTCAAGAGACCCAGTACTTC. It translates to CASSSSSLQETQYF.

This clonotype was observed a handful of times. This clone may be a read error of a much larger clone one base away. CDR3 protein: CASTPGPGQGASAYGYAF. Written as DNA, the CDR3 is TGTGCCAGCACCCCGGGACCGGGACAGGGGGCTTCGGCCTATGGCTACGCCTTC. The gene calls are TRBV27 and TRBJ1-2; 12 bases match TRBD1. The CDR3 runs 18 residues. Germline V gives CDR1 MNHEY, CDR2 SMNVEV (reference sequence).

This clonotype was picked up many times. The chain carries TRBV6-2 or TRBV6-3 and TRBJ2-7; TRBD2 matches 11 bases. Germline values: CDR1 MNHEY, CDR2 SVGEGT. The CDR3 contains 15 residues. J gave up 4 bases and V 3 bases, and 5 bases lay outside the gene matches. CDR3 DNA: TGTGCCAGCAGTTATCGGCCTAGCGGGGGGTACGAGCAGTACTTC. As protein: CASSYRPSGGYEQYF.

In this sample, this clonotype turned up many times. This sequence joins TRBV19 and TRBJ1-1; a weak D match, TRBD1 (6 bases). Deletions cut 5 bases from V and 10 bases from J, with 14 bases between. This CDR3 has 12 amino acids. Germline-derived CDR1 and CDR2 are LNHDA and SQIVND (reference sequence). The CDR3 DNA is TGTGCCAGTAGTCCTGGACAGTGGGGAGCTTTCTTT. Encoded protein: CASSPGQWGAFF.

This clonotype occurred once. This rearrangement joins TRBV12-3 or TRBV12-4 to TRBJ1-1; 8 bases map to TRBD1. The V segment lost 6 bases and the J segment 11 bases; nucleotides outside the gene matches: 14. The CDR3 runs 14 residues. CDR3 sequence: CASRTNRQGASAFF. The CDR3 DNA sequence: TGTGCCAGCAGGACGAATCGTCAGGGGGCGAGCGCTTTCTTT.

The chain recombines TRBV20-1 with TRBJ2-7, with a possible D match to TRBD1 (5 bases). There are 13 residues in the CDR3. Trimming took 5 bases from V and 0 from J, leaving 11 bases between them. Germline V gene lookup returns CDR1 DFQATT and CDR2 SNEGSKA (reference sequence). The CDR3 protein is CSASDSRSYEQYF. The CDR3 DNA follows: TGCAGTGCTTCCGACAGCCGCTCCTACGAGCAGTACTTC.

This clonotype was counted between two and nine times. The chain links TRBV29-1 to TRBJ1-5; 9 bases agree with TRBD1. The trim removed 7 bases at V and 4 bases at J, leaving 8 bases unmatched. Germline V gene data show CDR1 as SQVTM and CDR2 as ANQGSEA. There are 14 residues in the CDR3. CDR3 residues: CSAKDRGRNQPQHF. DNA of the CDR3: TGCAGCGCCAAGGACAGGGGTAGGAATCAGCCCCAGCATTTT.

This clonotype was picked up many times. In DNA form, the CDR3 reads TGCAGTGCTAGAGATGCCGGGAACACCGGGGAGCTGTTTTTT. This sequence encodes CSARDAGNTGELFF. This chain joins TRBV20-1 and TRBJ2-2; D gene ambiguous. Trimming stripped 0 bases from V and 1 base from J, with 6 bases between. CDR3 size: 14 residues. The germline V gene encodes CDR1 DFQATT and CDR2 SNEGSKA (reference sequence).

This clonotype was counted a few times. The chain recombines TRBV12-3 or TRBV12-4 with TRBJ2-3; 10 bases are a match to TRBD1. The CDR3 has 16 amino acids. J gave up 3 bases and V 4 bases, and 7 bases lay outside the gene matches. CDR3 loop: CASSSPWTGGTDTQYF. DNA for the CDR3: TGTGCCAGCAGTTCGCCCTGGACAGGGGGAACAGATACGCAGTATTTT.

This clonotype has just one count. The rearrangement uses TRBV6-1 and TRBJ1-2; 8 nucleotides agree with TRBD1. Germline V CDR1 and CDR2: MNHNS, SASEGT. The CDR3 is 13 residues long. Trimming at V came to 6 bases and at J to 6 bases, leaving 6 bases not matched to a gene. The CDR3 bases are TGTGCCAGCAGACAGGGGGAAACGGATGGCTACACCTTC. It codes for CASRQGETDGYTF.

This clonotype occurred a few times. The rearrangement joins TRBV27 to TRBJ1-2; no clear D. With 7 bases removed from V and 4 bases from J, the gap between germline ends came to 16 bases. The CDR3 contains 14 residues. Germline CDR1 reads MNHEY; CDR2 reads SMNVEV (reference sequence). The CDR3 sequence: CASTLRGGGYGYTF. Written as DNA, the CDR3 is TGTGCCAGCACGCTCCGAGGCGGTGGCTATGGCTACACCTTC.

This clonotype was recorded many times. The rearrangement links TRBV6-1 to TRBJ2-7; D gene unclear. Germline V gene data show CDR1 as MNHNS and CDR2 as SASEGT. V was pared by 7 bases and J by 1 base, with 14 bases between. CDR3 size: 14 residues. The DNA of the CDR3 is TGTGCCAGCATCCACGACGGTCAATCCTACGAGCAGTACTTC. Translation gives CASIHDGQSYEQYF.

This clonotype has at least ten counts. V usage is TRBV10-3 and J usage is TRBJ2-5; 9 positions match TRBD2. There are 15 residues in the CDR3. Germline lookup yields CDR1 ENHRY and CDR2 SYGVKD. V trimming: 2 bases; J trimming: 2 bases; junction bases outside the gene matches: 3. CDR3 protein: CAISENLAGQETQYF. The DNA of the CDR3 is TGTGCCATCAGTGAGAATCTAGCGGGGCAAGAGACCCAGTACTTC.

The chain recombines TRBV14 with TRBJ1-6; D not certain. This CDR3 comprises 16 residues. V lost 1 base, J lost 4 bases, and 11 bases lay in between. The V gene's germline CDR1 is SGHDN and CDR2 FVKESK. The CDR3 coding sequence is TGTGCCAGCAGCCAAGGCCGGTCGCTTTATAATTCACCCCTCCACTTT. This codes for CASSQGRSLYNSPLHF.

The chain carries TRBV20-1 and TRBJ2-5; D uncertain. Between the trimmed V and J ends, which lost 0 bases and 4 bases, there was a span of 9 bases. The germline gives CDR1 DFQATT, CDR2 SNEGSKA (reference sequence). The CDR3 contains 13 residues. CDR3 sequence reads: CSARDRSRETQYF. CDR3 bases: TGCAGTGCTAGAGATCGGAGTAGAGAGACCCAGTACTTC.

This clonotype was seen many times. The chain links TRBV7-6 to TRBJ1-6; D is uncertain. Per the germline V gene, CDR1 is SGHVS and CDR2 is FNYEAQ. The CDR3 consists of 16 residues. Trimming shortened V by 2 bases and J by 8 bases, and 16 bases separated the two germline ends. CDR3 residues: CASSLRPVGEDSPLHF. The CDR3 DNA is TGTGCCAGCAGCTTACGCCCAGTGGGAGAGGATTCACCCCTCCACTTT. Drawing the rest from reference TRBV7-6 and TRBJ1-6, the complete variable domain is GAGVSQSPRYKVTKRGQDVALRCDPISGHVSLYWYRQALGQGPEFLTYFNYEAQQDKSGLPNDRFSAERPEGSISTLTIQRTEQRDSAMYRCASSLRPVGEDSPLHFGNGTRLTVT.

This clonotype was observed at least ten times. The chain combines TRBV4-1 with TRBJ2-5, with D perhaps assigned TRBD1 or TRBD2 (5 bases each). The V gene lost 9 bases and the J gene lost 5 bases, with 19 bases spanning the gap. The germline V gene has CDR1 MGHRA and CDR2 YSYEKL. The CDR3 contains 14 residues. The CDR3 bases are TGCGCCAGTTCTGAGTTGGGGGATGGTGAGACCCAGTACTTC. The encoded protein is CASSELGDGETQYF.